The count of the clone carrying this TCR beta chain is one. The method was immunoSEQ multiplex PCR; TCRdb's version includes in-frame clones alone and lacks a portion of them. Of over 150,000 clones in the sample, around 83% were seen once. The data are from a study of blood T cell repertoires in COVID-19. Background on the study: Sample material is recorded as cDNA or gDNA derived from T cells, B-cell-depleted T cells, or PBMCs.

V gave up 3 bases and J gave up 5 bases; unmatched junction bases: 8. Looked up from germline, CDR1 is SNHLY and CDR2 is FYNNEI. The CDR3 extends over 15 amino acids. The material sequenced was peripheral blood. The rearrangement links TRBV2 to TRBJ2-5, with TRBD2 matching 8 bases. The sequence was obtained from a human donor in a cohort sampled during active COVID-19. CDR3: CASSDRGLGVETQYF. As DNA, the CDR3 is TGTGCCAGCAGTGACCGGGGACTAGGGGTCGAGACCCAGTACTTC.